What follows are 22 T cell receptor beta chains derived from one specimen sequenced in a study of T cells after yellow fever vaccination. Each CDR3 protein is one row after TCRdb ran MiXCR on the 5' RACE reads. The table lists about 340,000 distinct CDR3 sequences, 8.7% of them singletons, with about a sixth in the top ten. The source material was PBMCs, sampled on the day of the first yellow fever vaccination. These receptors were collected from a man aged 18 to 30 who received the YFV17D yellow fever vaccine.

The CDR3 region has the DNA TGTGCCAGCCGGGACAGGGCGATCCAAAACATTCAGTACTTC. This gives the protein CASRDRAIQNIQYF. The chain links TRBV6-1 to TRBJ2-4, with 9 bases identical to TRBD1. The V and J ends lost 8 bases and 5 bases, in that order; junction bases with no gene match: 7. Looked up from germline, CDR1 is MNHNS and CDR2 is SASEGT. The length of the CDR3 is 14 residues.

The chain links TRBV7-9 to TRBJ2-3; D possibly corresponds to TRBD2 (6 bases). CDR3 length equals 16 residues. Germline V lookup: CDR1 SEHNR, CDR2 FQNEAQ (reference sequence). The V end lost 4 bases, the J end lost 4 bases, and 18 bases lay between the germline ends. The CDR3 reads CASSSPWQSSADTQYF. The CDR3 DNA reads TGTGCCAGCAGCTCCCCCTGGCAGTCTAGCGCAGATACGCAGTATTTT.

This clonotype turned up a few times. The chain has TRBV11-2 and TRBJ2-7; D gene ambiguous. Trimming took 5 bases from V and 3 from J, leaving 11 bases between them. The CDR3 consists of 13 residues. CDR1 and CDR2 from the germline V gene are SGHAT and FQNNGV. The CDR3 is CASSRNENYEQYV. In DNA form, the CDR3 reads TGTGCCAGCAGCCGAAACGAAAACTACGAGCAGTACGTC.

This clonotype appeared many times. The chain has TRBV12-3 or TRBV12-4 and TRBJ2-7; D possibly corresponds to TRBD1 (6 bases). The CDR3 length is 13 residues. V was shortened by 5 bases and J by 4 bases, with 12 bases between the two germline ends. The CDR3 reads CASSRDTAYEQYF. The CDR3 DNA sequence: TGTGCCAGCAGTCGGGACACCGCATACGAGCAGTACTTC.

Remarks on this clonotype: At one boundary the junction diverges from the germline segment, which might be a read error. The chain has TRBV12-3 or TRBV12-4 and TRBJ2-7; 11 bases are a match to TRBD1. This CDR3 region has 17 residues. CDR3 DNA: TGTGCCAGCGGTTTCTGGACGGCCGGACAGGGGGCGGGGGAGCAGTACTTC. Translating it yields CASGFWTAGQGAGEQYF.

This clonotype came up a few times. The rearrangement joins TRBV30 to TRBJ2-1, with 7 bases that match TRBD2. The CDR3 length is 20 residues. Losses at the gene ends were 4 bases for V and 0 bases for J; bases not matched to a gene: 21. CDR1 and CDR2 from the germline V gene are GTSNPN and SVGIG (reference sequence). The CDR3 loop reads CAWTRDRVRGVGSSYNEQFF. CDR3 bases: TGTGCCTGGACAAGGGATCGCGTCCGGGGGGTGGGGAGCTCCTACAATGAGCAGTTCTTC.

As concerns this clonotype: Being one base from a much bigger clone, this may be a read error. V is TRBV3-1 and J is TRBJ2-5; TRBD2 is a possible D gene (7 bases). Per germline, CDR1 LGHDT and CDR2 YNNKEL (reference sequence). The CDR3 runs 16 residues. CDR3 loop: CACSPEVGGRQETQYF. CDR3 nucleotides: TGTGCCTGCAGCCCTGAAGTGGGGGGGCGACAAGAGACCCAGTACTTC.

This clonotype was picked up a small number of times. This chain connects TRBV28 to TRBJ1-2; D is ambiguous. Germline CDR1 MDHEN, CDR2 SYDVKM. V was trimmed by 2 bases and J by 8 bases, leaving 12 bases between them. This CDR3 region has 13 residues. CDR3 protein: CASSLEPGSGYTF. DNA of the CDR3: TGTGCCAGCAGTTTAGAGCCAGGATCGGGCTACACCTTC.

V gene TRBV9 combines with J gene TRBJ2-5; 9 nucleotides agree with TRBD2. This CDR3 has 16 amino acids. The junction had 10 bases not matched to a gene; V was cut back by 5 bases and J by 2 bases. Germline CDR1 and CDR2: SGDLS and YYNGEE. CDR3 coding DNA: TGTGCCAGCAGTCCTAGCGGGGCCGGATGGCAAGAGACCCAGTACTTC. Translated: CASSPSGAGWQETQYF.

The rearrangement joins TRBV10-2 to TRBJ2-6; 7 bases agree with TRBD1. There are 19 residues in the CDR3. Germline values: CDR1 WSHSY, CDR2 SAAADI. V was clipped by 1 base and J by 1 base; unmatched bases: 10. In DNA form, the CDR3 reads TGCGCCAGCAGTGAGTTTGCCATGGGCAGGGGGTCTGGGGCCAACGTCCTGACTTTC. It encodes CASSEFAMGRGSGANVLTF.

This clonotype has just a few counts. V and J are TRBV7-2 and TRBJ2-7; TRBD2 agrees at 9 bases. Germline values: CDR1 SGHTA, CDR2 FQGNSA. This CDR3 has 16 amino acids. V dropped 5 bases and J dropped 0; count of bases not matched to a gene: 8. The CDR3: CASSPARGGASYEQYF. The DNA for the CDR3 is TGTGCCAGCAGCCCGGCCCGCGGGGGGGCCTCCTACGAGCAGTACTTC. The full variable domain, rest sourced from reference TRBV7-2 and TRBJ2-7, is GAGVSQSPSNKVTEKGKDVELRCDPISGHTALYWYRQSLGQGLEFLIYFQGNSAPDKSGLPSDRFSAERTGGSVSTLTIQRTQQEDSAVYLCASSPARGGASYEQYFGPGTRLTVT.

Only a few counts were recorded for this clonotype. V usage is TRBV12-3 or TRBV12-4 and J usage is TRBJ2-1; the D is unclear. The CDR3 totals 11 residues. Trimming pared 8 bases from V and 8 bases from J, leaving 10 bases between. The CDR3 is CASRVYDEQFF. CDR3 nucleotides: TGTGCCAGCCGGGTTTATGATGAGCAGTTCTTC.

This clonotype has just a few counts. This chain connects TRBV5-1 to TRBJ2-7, with 7 bases lining up with TRBD1. Germline values: CDR1 SGHRS, CDR2 YFSETQ. The CDR3 contains 14 residues. With V trimmed by 1 base and J by 5 bases, 6 bases remained unmatched. The CDR3 here is CASSLKDRFHEQYF. DNA of the CDR3: TGCGCCAGCAGCTTGAAGGACAGGTTCCACGAGCAGTACTTC.

This clonotype was found once. This chain joins TRBV4-3 and TRBJ2-7; D is perhaps TRBD1 or TRBD2 (6 bases each). The CDR3 is 13 amino acids. The V end lost 3 bases, the J end lost 6 bases, and 12 bases lay between the germline ends. Germline CDR1 LGHNA, CDR2 YSLEER. The CDR3 DNA reads TGCGCCAGCAGCCAGGACTCGGGGGCCGAGCAGTACGTC. Translating it yields CASSQDSGAEQYV.

The chain employs TRBV4-1 and TRBJ1-1; no firm D call. Trimming stripped 1 base from V and 6 bases from J, with 3 bases between. This CDR3 has 11 amino acids. CDR1 MGHRA and CDR2 YSYEKL come from the germline V gene. The chain's CDR3 is CASSQGSEAFF. The CDR3 region has the DNA TGCGCCAGCAGCCAAGGGTCTGAAGCTTTCTTT.

V and J are TRBV5-1 and TRBJ2-7; TRBD1 or TRBD2 may be the D gene (6 bases each). The CDR3 sequence is 14 residues long. Germline V gives CDR1 SGHRS, CDR2 YFSETQ. Trimming left V 0 bases short and J 4 bases short, with 11 bases between. The CDR3 loop is CASSLDGGSYEQYV. For the CDR3, the DNA is TGCGCCAGCAGCTTGGACGGGGGCAGTTACGAGCAGTACGTC.

The chain has TRBV6-5 and TRBJ1-2; TRBD1 is a possible D gene (6 bases). The CDR3 loop spans 17 amino acids. CDR1 MNHEY and CDR2 SVGAGI come from the germline V gene. Trimming removed 0 bases at V and 6 bases at J, with 20 bases between. The DNA for the CDR3 is TGTGCCAGCAGTTACTCGATTACAGGGATTAGCAAGGATGGCTACACCTTC. This translates into CASSYSITGISKDGYTF.

This clonotype appeared a few times. The chain joins TRBV9 to TRBJ2-3; no clear D. The CDR3 length is 14 residues. The germline CDR1 and CDR2 sequences are SGDLS and YYNGEE. With 0 bases removed from V and 3 bases from J, the gap between germline ends came to 8 bases. CDR3 protein: CASSVAYWTDTQYF. The CDR3 nucleotides read TGTGCCAGCAGCGTAGCTTATTGGACAGATACGCAGTATTTT.

This clonotype was recorded many times. The chain carries TRBV27 and TRBJ1-5; D is undetermined. The CDR3 runs to 13 residues. Germline-derived CDR1 and CDR2 are MNHEY and SMNVEV (reference sequence). V shed 8 bases and J shed 1 base, with 9 bases lying between them. CDR3 in DNA: TGTGCCAGCTGTATGGGCAGCAATCAGCCCCAGCATTTT. This codes for CASCMGSNQPQHF.

This sequence joins TRBV5-1 and TRBJ2-2; 8 nucleotides match TRBD2. The CDR3 runs 17 residues. J gave up 2 bases and V 2 bases, and 8 bases lay outside the gene matches. CDR1 and CDR2 (germline): SGHRS, YFSETQ. The CDR3 nucleotides are TGCGCCAGCAGCTTTGATTATCGGGGGGGAAACACCGGGGAGCTGTTTTTT. Its translation: CASSFDYRGGNTGELFF.

This clonotype was seen at least ten times. V is TRBV20-1 and J is TRBJ2-5; the match to TRBD2 covers 9 bases. The J segment lost 9 bases and the V segment lost 2 bases, leaving 13 bases of the junction unmatched. The germline gives CDR1 DFQATT, CDR2 SNEGSKA (reference sequence). The CDR3 has 15 amino acids. The CDR3 reads CSARSASGGTKAQYF. CDR3 DNA sequence: TGCAGTGCTAGATCGGCGAGCGGGGGGACCAAGGCCCAGTACTTC.

This clonotype was seen only a few times. The CDR3 reads CASSDFYGYTF. In nucleotides, the CDR3 is TGTGCCAGTAGCGACTTCTATGGCTACACCTTC. V gene TRBV19 combines with J gene TRBJ1-2; D not resolved. CDR3 length: 11 residues. Per the germline V gene, CDR1 is LNHDA and CDR2 is SQIVND (reference sequence). V lost 6 bases to trimming and J lost 4 bases, with 6 bases between them.